This T cell receptor beta chain stems from a study of OX40 agonist ivuxolimab in advanced cancers. Study-level background: Ivuxolimab, which targeted the costimulatory receptor OX40 (CD134), was an agonistic, fully human IgG2 monoclonal antibody. Intravenous ivuxolimab was administered to patients every 2 weeks at six dose levels: 0.01, 0.1, 0.3, 1.5, 3 and 10 mg/kg. Among the roughly 50 dose-escalation patients, some 20 had hepatocellular carcinoma, about 15 melanoma, 9 renal cell carcinoma and 9 head and neck cancer. The dose-escalation cohort was around 84% male with a mean age of approximately 60 years, ranging from roughly 20 to 80. Prior anti-PD-1, anti-PD-L1 or anti-CTLA-4 therapy was permitted, and 35% to 40% of dose-escalation patients had received checkpoint inhibitors. Partial responses occurred in three dose-escalation patients, of whom one had hepatocellular carcinoma and two had cutaneous melanoma. The point of sequencing TCRbeta in the periphery was to test whether ivuxolimab changed TCR sequence diversity and drove clonal T-cell expansion. The paper covers the monotherapy dose-escalation part of the phase I ivuxolimab trial, which included N of about 51 patients. General findings and caveats noted by the study authors: In the 0.1-3.0 mg/kg groups, partial responders had among the lowest normalized peripheral clonal expansion, particularly in CD8+ T cells. On average, CD8+ T cells showed more expanded clones than CD4+ T cells after ivuxolimab. Antigen specificity was not determined for the clonally expanded peripheral T cells. Low levels of normalized T-cell clonal expansion were also seen in some patients who did not respond. At doses of 0.1 to 3.0 mg/kg, clonal expansion of both CD4+ and CD8+ T cells in blood was seen between baseline and week 6.

As for this clone: What this receptor recognizes is not known. Base qualities are not provided; no much larger clone lies one nucleotide away.

The trial excluded patients who had a history of autoimmune disease or who were on systemic immunosuppression. Peripheral blood for TCR sequencing was drawn from every dose cohort at baseline, at cycle 4 day 1 and at cycle 7 day 1. Samples were obtained from an open-label, multicenter, first-in-human phase I dose-escalation trial of ivuxolimab. Adults with locally advanced or metastatic head and neck squamous cell, hepatocellular, melanoma or renal cell carcinoma were enrolled in the trial. CD4+ and CD8+ T cells were sorted separately from peripheral blood before TCR sequencing. Germline trimming amounts to 4 bases on V and 2 bases on J, with 4 as the count of junction bases outside the gene matches. The germline V gene sets CDR1 to MGHRA and CDR2 to YSYEKL. The CDR3, cysteine through phenylalanine, is 14 amino acids long. CDR3 DNA is the only sequence kept; it has 42 bases, read in frame from the first base.

For sequencing of the TCRbeta CDR3 region, genomic DNA was extracted from the sorted cells. The immunoSEQ Assay was used to sequence the TCRbeta CDR3 regions. This immuneACCESS table, as held by TCRdb, lists in-frame sequences with V and J called but not all clones. Of the missing ones, under half trace to an unresolved V gene in checked studies; the others have no known cause. This sample lists roughly 110,000 clones; about nine tenths were detected once. The top ten clonotypes cover approximately 0.52% of the sample. The material sequenced was CD4+ or CD8+ T cells sorted from blood, taken in a trial of the OX40 agonist ivuxolimab. This clonotype was sampled from an adult with an advanced solid tumor such as melanoma, head and neck, liver or kidney cancer. The rearranged chain carries TRBV4-1 and TRBJ1-2, and 7 junctional nucleotides match TRBD1. The nucleotide sequence is given as TGCGCCAGCAGCCGATTACAGGGGAACTATGGCTACACCTTC. This encodes CASSRLQGNYGYTF.